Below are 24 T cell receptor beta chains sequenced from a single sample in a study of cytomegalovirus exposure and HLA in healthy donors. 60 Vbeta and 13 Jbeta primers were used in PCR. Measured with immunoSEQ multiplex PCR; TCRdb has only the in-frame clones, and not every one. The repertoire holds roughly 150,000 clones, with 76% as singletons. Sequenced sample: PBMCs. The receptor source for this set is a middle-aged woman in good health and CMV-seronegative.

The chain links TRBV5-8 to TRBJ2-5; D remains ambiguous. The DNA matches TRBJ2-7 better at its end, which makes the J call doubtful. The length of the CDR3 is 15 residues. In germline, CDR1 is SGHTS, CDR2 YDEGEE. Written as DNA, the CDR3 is TGTGCCAGCAGCGAAGTCCGCTCGAGGTCCTACGAGCAGTACTTC. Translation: CASSEVRSRSYEQYF.

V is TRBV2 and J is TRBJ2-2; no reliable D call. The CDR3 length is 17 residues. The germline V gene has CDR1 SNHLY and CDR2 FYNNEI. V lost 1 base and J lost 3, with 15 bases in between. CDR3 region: CASSEGAADGYTGELFF. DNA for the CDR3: TGTGCCAGCAGTGAAGGGGCCGCAGATGGGTACACCGGGGAGCTGTTTTTT.

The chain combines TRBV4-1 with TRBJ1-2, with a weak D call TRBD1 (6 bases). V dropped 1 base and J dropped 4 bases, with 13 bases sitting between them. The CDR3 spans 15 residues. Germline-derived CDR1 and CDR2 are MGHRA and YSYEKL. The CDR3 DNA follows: TGCGCCAGCAGCCAAGGGGGGGGCATCAGCTATGGCTACACCTTC. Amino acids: CASSQGGGISYGYTF.

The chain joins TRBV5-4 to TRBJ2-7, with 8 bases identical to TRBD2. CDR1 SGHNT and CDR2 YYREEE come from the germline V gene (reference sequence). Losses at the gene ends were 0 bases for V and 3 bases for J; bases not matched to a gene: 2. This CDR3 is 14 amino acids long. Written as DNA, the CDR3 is TGTGCCAGCAGCTTGGAAAGCGGGGGCTACGAGCAGTACTTC. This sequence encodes CASSLESGGYEQYF.

The CDR3 sequence: CASSGGVGTEAFF. As DNA, the CDR3 is TGTGCCAGCAGTGGGGGGGTCGGAACTGAAGCTTTCTTT. This chain uses TRBV6-1 with TRBJ1-1, with a possible D match to TRBD1 (5 bases). Germline lookup yields CDR1 MNHNS and CDR2 SASEGT. With 4 bases removed from V and 5 bases from J, the gap between germline ends came to 11 bases. The length of the CDR3 is 13 residues.

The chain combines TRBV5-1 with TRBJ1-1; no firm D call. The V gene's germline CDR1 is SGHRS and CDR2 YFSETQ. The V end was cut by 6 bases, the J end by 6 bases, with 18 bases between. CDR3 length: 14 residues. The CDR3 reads CASTKRGLGAEAFF. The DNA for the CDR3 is TGCGCCAGCACCAAAAGAGGGCTGGGTGCTGAAGCTTTCTTT.

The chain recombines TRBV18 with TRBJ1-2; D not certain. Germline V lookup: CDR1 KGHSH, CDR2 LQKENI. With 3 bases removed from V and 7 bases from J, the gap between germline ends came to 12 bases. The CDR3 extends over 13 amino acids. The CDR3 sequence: CASSPEGIAGYTF. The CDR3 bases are TGTGCCAGCTCACCGGAAGGAATAGCTGGCTACACCTTC.

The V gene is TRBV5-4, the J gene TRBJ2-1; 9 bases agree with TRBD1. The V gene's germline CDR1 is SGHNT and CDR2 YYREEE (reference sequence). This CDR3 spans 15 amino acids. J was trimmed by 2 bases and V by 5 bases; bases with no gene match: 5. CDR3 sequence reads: CASRPRDRAYNEQFF. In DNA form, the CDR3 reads TGTGCCAGCAGGCCCCGGGACAGGGCCTACAATGAGCAGTTCTTC.

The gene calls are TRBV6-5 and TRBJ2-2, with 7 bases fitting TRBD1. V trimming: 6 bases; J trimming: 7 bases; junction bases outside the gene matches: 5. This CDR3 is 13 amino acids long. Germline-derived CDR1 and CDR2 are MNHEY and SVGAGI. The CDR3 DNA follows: TGTGCCAGCAGCTCACAGGGGATCGGGGAGCTGTTTTTT. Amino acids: CASSSQGIGELFF.

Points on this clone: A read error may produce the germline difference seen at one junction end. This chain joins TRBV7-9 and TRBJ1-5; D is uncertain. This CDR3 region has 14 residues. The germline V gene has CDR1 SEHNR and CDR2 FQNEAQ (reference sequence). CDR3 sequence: CSSSAKSSNQPQHF. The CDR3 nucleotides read TGTTCCAGCAGCGCTAAATCAAGCAATCAGCCCCAGCATTTT.

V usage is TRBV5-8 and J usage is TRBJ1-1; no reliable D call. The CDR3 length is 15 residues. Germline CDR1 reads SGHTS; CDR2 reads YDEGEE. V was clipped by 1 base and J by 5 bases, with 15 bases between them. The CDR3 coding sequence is TGTGCCAGCAGCTTGTATCTAGCGGGCACGACTGAAGCTTTCTTT. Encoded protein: CASSLYLAGTTEAFF.

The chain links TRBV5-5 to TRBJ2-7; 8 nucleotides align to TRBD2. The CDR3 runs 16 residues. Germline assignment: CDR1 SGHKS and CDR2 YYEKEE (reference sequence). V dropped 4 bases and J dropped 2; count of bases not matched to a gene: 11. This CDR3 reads CASSPRISGVPYEQYF. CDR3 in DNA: TGTGCCAGCAGCCCCCGAATTAGCGGGGTCCCCTACGAGCAGTACTTC.

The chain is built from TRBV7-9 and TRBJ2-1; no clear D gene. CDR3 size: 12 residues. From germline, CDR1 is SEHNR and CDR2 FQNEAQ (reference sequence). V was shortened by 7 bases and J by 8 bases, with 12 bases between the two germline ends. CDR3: CASNLYVHEQFF. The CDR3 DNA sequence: TGTGCCAGCAACCTCTACGTCCATGAGCAGTTCTTC.

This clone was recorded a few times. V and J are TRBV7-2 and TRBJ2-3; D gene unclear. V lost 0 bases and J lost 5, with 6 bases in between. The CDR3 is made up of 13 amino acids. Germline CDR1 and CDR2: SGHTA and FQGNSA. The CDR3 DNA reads TGTGCCAGCAGCTTAGCTTCGGTAGATACGCAGTATTTT. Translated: CASSLASVDTQYF.

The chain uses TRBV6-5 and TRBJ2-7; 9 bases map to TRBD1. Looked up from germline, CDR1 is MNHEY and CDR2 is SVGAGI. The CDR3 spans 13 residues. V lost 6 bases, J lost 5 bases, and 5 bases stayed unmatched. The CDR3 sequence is CASRGGTGHEQYF. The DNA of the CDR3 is TGTGCCAGCAGGGGTGGGACAGGGCACGAGCAGTACTTC.

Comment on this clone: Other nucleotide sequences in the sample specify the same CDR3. The CDR3: CASSFGQGNTEAFF. CDR3 sequence (DNA): TGTGCCAGCAGCTTCGGACAGGGGAACACTGAAGCTTTCTTT. The chain combines TRBV11-2 with TRBJ1-1; 8 bases are a match to TRBD1. The CDR3 has 14 amino acids. Trimming cost V 3 bases and J 1 base; bases outside gene matches: 1. CDR1 and CDR2 from the germline V gene are SGHAT and FQNNGV.

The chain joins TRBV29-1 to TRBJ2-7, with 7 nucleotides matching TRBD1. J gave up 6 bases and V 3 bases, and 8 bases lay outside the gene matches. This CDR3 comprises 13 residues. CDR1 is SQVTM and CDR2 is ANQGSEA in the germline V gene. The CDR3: CSVDGQGVGEQYF. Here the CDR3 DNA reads TGCAGCGTTGATGGTCAGGGGGTGGGCGAGCAGTACTTC.

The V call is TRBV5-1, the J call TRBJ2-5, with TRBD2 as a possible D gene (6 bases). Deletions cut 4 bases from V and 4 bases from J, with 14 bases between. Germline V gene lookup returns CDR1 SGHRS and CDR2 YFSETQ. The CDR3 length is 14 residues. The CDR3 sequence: CASSPRWRGETQYF. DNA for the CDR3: TGCGCCAGCAGCCCCCGCTGGCGGGGAGAGACCCAGTACTTC. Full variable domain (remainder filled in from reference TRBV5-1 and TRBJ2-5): KAGVTQTPRYLIKTRGQQVTLSCSPISGHRSVSWYQQTPGQGLQFLFEYFSETQRNKGNFPGRFSGRQFSNSRSEMNVSTLELGDSALYLCASSPRWRGETQYFGPGTRLLVL.

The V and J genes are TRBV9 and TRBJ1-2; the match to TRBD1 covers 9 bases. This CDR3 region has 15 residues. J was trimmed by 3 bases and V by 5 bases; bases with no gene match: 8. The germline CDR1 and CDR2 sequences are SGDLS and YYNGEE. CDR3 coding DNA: TGTGCCAGCAGTTCCCGGAGGACAGGGGACTATGGCTACACCTTC. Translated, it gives CASSSRRTGDYGYTF.

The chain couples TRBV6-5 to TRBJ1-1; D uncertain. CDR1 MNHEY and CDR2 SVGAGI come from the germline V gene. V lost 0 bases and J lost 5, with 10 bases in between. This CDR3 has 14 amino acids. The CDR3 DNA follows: TGTGCCAGCAGTTACTCGGTGACAAGGACTGAAGCTTTCTTT. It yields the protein CASSYSVTRTEAFF.

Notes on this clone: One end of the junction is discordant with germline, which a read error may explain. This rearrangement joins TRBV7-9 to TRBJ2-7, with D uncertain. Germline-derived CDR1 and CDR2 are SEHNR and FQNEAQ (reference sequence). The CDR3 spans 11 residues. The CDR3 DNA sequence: TGTTCCAGCAGCCTGTCCTACGAGCAGTACTTC. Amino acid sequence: CSSSLSYEQYF.

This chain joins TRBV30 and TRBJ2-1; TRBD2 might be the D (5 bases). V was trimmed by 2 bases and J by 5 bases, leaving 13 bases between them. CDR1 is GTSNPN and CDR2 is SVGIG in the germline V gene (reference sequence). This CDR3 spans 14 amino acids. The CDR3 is CAWSPRGLNNEQFF. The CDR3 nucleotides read TGTGCCTGGAGTCCCCGGGGTCTTAACAATGAGCAGTTCTTC.

The DNA for the CDR3 is TGTGCCAGCAGTCCCCGAGCCAACTACGAGCAGTACTTC. As protein: CASSPRANYEQYF. The chain has TRBV27 and TRBJ2-7, with unresolved D. This CDR3 region has 13 residues. Germline CDR1 is MNHEY and CDR2 is SMNVEV (reference sequence). The V end was cut by 5 bases, the J end by 3 bases, with 11 bases between.

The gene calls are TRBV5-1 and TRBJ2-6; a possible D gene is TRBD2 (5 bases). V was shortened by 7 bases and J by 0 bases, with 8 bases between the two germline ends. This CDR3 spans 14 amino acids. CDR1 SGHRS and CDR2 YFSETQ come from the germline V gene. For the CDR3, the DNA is TGCGCCAGCGGGGAGCACTCTGGGGCCAACGTCCTGACTTTC. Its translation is CASGEHSGANVLTF.